These 29 T cell receptor beta chains came from one sample sequenced in a study of T cell repertoires in cytomegalovirus infection. TCRdb analysed the reads with MiXCR anew, one entry per CDR3 protein. The sample consists of 900,000 to 950,000 distinct CDR3 sequences, 25% to 40% of them appearing once. Their antigens remain unidentified. The starting material was cultured CD8+ T cells from PBMCs, obtained from culture after CMV antigen stimulation. These TCRs come from a human donor in good health (CMV status not recorded). Some clones in this sample may be carry-over from other donors' samples.

Many counts were recorded for this clonotype. V gene TRBV6-4 combines with J gene TRBJ2-1, with 9 bases identical to TRBD1. In germline, CDR1 is MRHNA, CDR2 SNTAGT. V was clipped by 3 bases and J by 4 bases; unmatched bases: 7. The CDR3 length is 16 residues. The CDR3 spells CASSEVGTGTYNEQFF. Here the CDR3 DNA reads TGTGCCAGCAGTGAAGTCGGGACAGGGACGTACAATGAGCAGTTCTTC.

This clonotype was observed many times. This chain connects TRBV24-1 to TRBJ2-1; D gene unclear. Germline-derived CDR1 and CDR2 are KGHDR and SFDVKD. The CDR3 length is 13 residues. With 1 base removed from V and 8 bases from J, the gap between germline ends came to 8 bases. CDR3 amino acids: CATSDFYEDEQFF. The CDR3 nucleotides are TGTGCCACCAGTGATTTTTACGAGGATGAGCAGTTCTTC.

The rearrangement joins TRBV6-2 or TRBV6-3 to TRBJ2-1; the match to TRBD2 covers 11 bases. CDR1 is MNHEY, CDR2 SVGEGT, per germline. The CDR3 extends over 18 amino acids. With V trimmed by 0 bases and J by 3 bases, 7 bases remained unmatched. The DNA of the CDR3 is TGTGCCAGCAGTTACTCCACAAAGGGACTAGCGGACTACAATGAGCAGTTCTTC. Amino acids: CASSYSTKGLADYNEQFF.

There are a few counts of this clonotype. V and J are TRBV6-1 and TRBJ2-5, with D maybe TRBD2 (5 bases). The V end was cut by 8 bases, the J end by 5 bases, with 12 bases between. Germline CDR1 MNHNS, CDR2 SASEGT. This CDR3 has 12 residues. The CDR3 reads CASPEGEETQYF. CDR3 DNA: TGTGCCAGCCCCGAGGGAGAGGAGACCCAGTACTTC.

In this sample, this clonotype turned up many times. The chain employs TRBV6-5 and TRBJ2-1, with TRBD2 as a possible D gene (5 bases). The CDR3 covers 12 residues. Deletions cut 3 bases from V and 7 bases from J, with 7 bases between. Germline CDR1 and CDR2: MNHEY and SVGAGI. CDR3 amino acids: CASSYTGNEQFF. In DNA form, the CDR3 reads TGTGCCAGCAGTTATACGGGGAATGAGCAGTTCTTC.

This clonotype was counted between two and nine times. The chain combines TRBV6-2 or TRBV6-3 with TRBJ2-6, with 9 bases fitting TRBD1. Germline V gene data show CDR1 as MNHEY and CDR2 as SVGEGT. Trimming removed 6 bases from V and 4 bases from J; junction bases left unmatched: 16. The CDR3 covers 19 residues. The CDR3 DNA reads as TGTGCCAGCAGACCTCGGACAGGGGAAGCCCAGTGGGGGGCCAACGTCCTGACTTTC. Its protein product is CASRPRTGEAQWGANVLTF.

This chain uses TRBV10-3 with TRBJ2-7, with 10 bases fitting TRBD1. The CDR3 consists of 15 residues. CDR1 ENHRY and CDR2 SYGVKD come from the germline V gene. Trimming at V came to 8 bases and at J to 0 bases, leaving 7 bases not matched to a gene. Here the CDR3 reads CAIRAGTGASYEQYF. The CDR3 DNA reads as TGTGCCATCCGGGCCGGGACAGGGGCCTCCTACGAGCAGTACTTC.

CDR3 in DNA: TGTGCCAGCACCTACGGGGAGGGGAAGACCGGGGAGCTGTTTTTT. Protein product: CASTYGEGKTGELFF. This rearrangement joins TRBV2 to TRBJ2-2, with 7 positions matching TRBD2. The trim removed 7 bases at V and 5 bases at J, leaving 10 bases unmatched. The CDR3 loop spans 15 amino acids. Germline CDR1 is SNHLY and CDR2 is FYNNEI.

The V and J genes are TRBV7-8 and TRBJ1-5; possibly TRBD1 for D (5 bases). Germline CDR1 SGHVS, CDR2 FQNEAQ. V was shortened by 5 bases and J by 5 bases, with 13 bases between the two germline ends. The CDR3 has 14 residues. CDR3 nucleotide sequence: TGTGCCAGCAGCCCCCGGGGGTACGATCAGCCCCAGCATTTT. Its protein is CASSPRGYDQPQHF.

The rearrangement joins TRBV6-5 to TRBJ2-3, with 9 nucleotides matching TRBD2. Trimming removed 2 bases from V and 3 bases from J; junction bases left unmatched: 12. CDR1 and CDR2 (germline): MNHEY, SVGAGI. The CDR3 length is 18 residues. CDR3 coding DNA: TGTGCCAGCAGTTACAGCAGCGGGGGGCCCTCAGGGACAGATACGCAGTATTTT. This encodes CASSYSSGGPSGTDTQYF.

This clonotype has just a few counts. The V gene is TRBV27, the J gene TRBJ1-6; 9 bases are a match to TRBD1. CDR1 and CDR2 (germline): MNHEY, SMNVEV (reference sequence). The V and J ends lost 2 bases and 7 bases, in that order; junction bases with no gene match: 6. The CDR3 loop spans 16 amino acids. The CDR3 spells CASSLPPGTGNSPLHF. In nucleotides, the CDR3 is TGTGCCAGCAGTTTACCTCCCGGGACAGGGAATTCACCCCTCCACTTT.

This clonotype was seen more than once but under ten times. This chain joins TRBV12-3 or TRBV12-4 and TRBJ2-3, with no clear D. CDR3 length: 13 amino acids. V was shortened by 4 bases and J by 4 bases, with 9 bases between the two germline ends. The CDR3 is CASSYLAADTQYF. The CDR3 DNA reads as TGTGCCAGCAGTTACCTCGCAGCAGATACGCAGTATTTT.

The V and J genes are TRBV19 and TRBJ2-2; D gene unclear. The germline V gene encodes CDR1 LNHDA and CDR2 SQIVND (reference sequence). The V gene lost 5 bases and the J gene lost 7 bases, with 17 bases spanning the gap. The CDR3 has 15 amino acids. In DNA, the CDR3 is TGTGCCAGTAGTCCATGGGCGGCACCGAACGGGGAGCTGTTTTTT. Its protein is CASSPWAAPNGELFF. Full variable domain (remainder filled in from reference TRBV19 and TRBJ2-2): DGGITQSPKYLFRKEGQNVTLSCEQNLNHDAMYWYRQDPGQGLRLIYYSQIVNDFQKGDIAEGYSVSREKKESFPLTVTSAQKNPTAFYLCASSPWAAPNGELFFGEGSRLTVL.

The chain uses TRBV19 and TRBJ2-1; the match to TRBD1 covers 9 bases. From germline, CDR1 is LNHDA and CDR2 SQIVND (reference sequence). The CDR3 sequence is 16 residues long. Trimming at V came to 2 bases and at J to 8 bases, leaving 10 bases not matched to a gene. The CDR3 DNA reads TGTGCCAGTAGTATAAGAGGACAGGGGAGGAGCGATGAGCAGTTCTTC. Its protein product is CASSIRGQGRSDEQFF.

V is TRBV5-8 and J is TRBJ2-7, with D unclear. Trimming removed 6 bases from V and 1 base from J, with 8 bases in between. The germline V gene has CDR1 SGHTS and CDR2 YDEGEE. The CDR3 has 12 amino acids. The CDR3 reads CASKKQSYEQYF. As DNA, the CDR3 is TGTGCCAGCAAGAAACAGTCCTACGAGCAGTACTTC.

This clonotype was picked up a small number of times. V usage is TRBV6-5 and J usage is TRBJ2-1; D possibly corresponds to TRBD1 (6 bases). The CDR3 runs to 17 residues. The germline V gene encodes CDR1 MNHEY and CDR2 SVGAGI. V lost 2 bases and J 2 bases, leaving 16 bases between the germline ends. CDR3 bases: TGTGCCAGCAGTTACCGTCAGGGGTTGGCGCCCTACAATGAGCAGTTCTTC. This translates into CASSYRQGLAPYNEQFF.

This clonotype showed up just a few times. V usage is TRBV25-1 and J usage is TRBJ2-1; 7 bases map to TRBD1. V dropped 8 bases and J dropped 8; count of bases not matched to a gene: 12. The length of the CDR3 is 14 residues. The germline gives CDR1 MGHDK, CDR2 SYGVNS. The CDR3 reads CASVWTGDLDEQFF. CDR3 DNA sequence: TGTGCCAGCGTTTGGACAGGCGATTTGGATGAGCAGTTCTTC.

This chain joins TRBV2 and TRBJ1-1; no reliable D call. The CDR3 is made up of 11 amino acids. Looked up from germline, CDR1 is SNHLY and CDR2 is FYNNEI. The ends were cut back, 3 bases at V and 4 bases at J, with 3 bases in the middle. CDR3 in amino acids: CASSDLTEAFF. The CDR3 DNA follows: TGTGCCAGCAGTGACCTCACTGAAGCTTTCTTT.

This clonotype came up a few times. This sequence joins TRBV7-6 and TRBJ1-1; D gene ambiguous. The V gene's germline CDR1 is SGHVS and CDR2 FNYEAQ. Trimming removed 5 bases from V and 1 base from J, with 8 bases in between. This CDR3 has 13 residues. The CDR3 spells CASSPFGNTEAFF. The CDR3 nucleotides are TGTGCCAGCAGCCCTTTTGGGAACACTGAAGCTTTCTTT.

J is TRBJ2-7 and V is TRBV5-6; 7 bases fit TRBD1. The junction had 16 bases not matched to a gene; V was cut back by 1 base and J by 3 bases. The CDR3 loop spans 18 amino acids. The germline CDR1 and CDR2 sequences are SGHDT and YYEEEE. CDR3 nucleotides: TGTGCCAGCAGCTTGATGGGGGTCGGACAGGCGGAACTCTACGAGCAGTACGTC. Its protein is CASSLMGVGQAELYEQYV.

CDR3 DNA: TGTGCCAGCAGTCCGTCCGGACTTCAGCCCCAGCATTTT. It yields the protein CASSPSGLQPQHF. This sequence joins TRBV6-5 and TRBJ1-5; unclear D gene. There are 13 residues in the CDR3. Germline V gives CDR1 MNHEY, CDR2 SVGAGI. The ends were cut back, 5 bases at V and 6 bases at J, with 11 bases in the middle.

The chain uses TRBV9 and TRBJ2-1, with 8 bases fitting TRBD1. Per germline, CDR1 SGDLS and CDR2 YYNGEE. This CDR3 contains 11 residues. Unmatched junction bases numbered 6, after V lost 4 bases and J lost 15 bases. DNA of the CDR3: TGTGCCAGCAGCACGCCGGGACAGGCGTTCTTC. Translation: CASSTPGQAFF.

V usage is TRBV7-9 and J usage is TRBJ2-1; D is perhaps TRBD1 (5 bases). Trimming took 6 bases from V and 3 from J, leaving 9 bases between them. This CDR3 is built from 13 residues. Per the germline V gene, CDR1 is SEHNR and CDR2 is FQNEAQ (reference sequence). For the CDR3, the DNA is TGTGCCAGCAGTCACAGGAGCTACAATGAGCAGTTCTTC. Amino acid sequence: CASSHRSYNEQFF.

CDR3 amino acids: CASTEIMNTEAFF. In nucleotides, the CDR3 is TGTGCCAGCACGGAGATAATGAACACTGAAGCTTTCTTT. The chain links TRBV7-9 to TRBJ1-1, with D hard to call. Trimming shortened V by 7 bases and J by 0 bases, and 9 bases separated the two germline ends. The germline gives CDR1 SEHNR, CDR2 FQNEAQ (reference sequence). This CDR3 spans 13 amino acids.

Concerning this clonotype itself: At one end, the junction sequence differs from germline, possibly due to a read error. J is TRBJ2-7 and V is TRBV7-7; 8 bases agree with TRBD1. Germline V gene sequence: CDR1 SSHAT, CDR2 FNYEAQ (reference sequence). The CDR3 has 15 residues. The CDR3 sequence: CASSIGQGRTYEQYF. Here the CDR3 DNA reads TGTGCTAGCAGCATCGGACAGGGTAGGACCTACGAGCAGTACTTC.

The chain couples TRBV7-9 to TRBJ2-1, with TRBD2 matching over 9 bases. Germline V gives CDR1 SEHNR, CDR2 FQNEAQ (reference sequence). This CDR3 comprises 17 residues. Trimming took 1 base from V and 4 from J; bases not matched to a gene: 8. This chain's CDR3 is CASSLVTSGRKYNEQFF. The CDR3 coding sequence is TGTGCCAGCAGCTTAGTAACTAGCGGGCGGAAGTACAATGAGCAGTTCTTC.

This clonotype was found many times. This chain uses TRBV7-6 with TRBJ2-7, with no clear D. V was shortened by 1 base and J by 3 bases, with 7 bases between the two germline ends. Germline V gives CDR1 SGHVS, CDR2 FNYEAQ. The CDR3 spans 13 residues. CDR3 region: CASSLEQYYEQYF. CDR3 sequence (DNA): TGTGCCAGCAGCTTAGAACAGTACTACGAGCAGTACTTC.

This clonotype was recorded many times. V is TRBV12-3 or TRBV12-4 and J is TRBJ1-2, with D possibly TRBD1 on 6 matching bases. Trimming stripped 2 bases from V and 6 bases from J, with 22 bases between. The length of the CDR3 is 17 residues. The CDR3 bases are TGTGCCAGCAGTTTAAGGGGGGGACCAGGGTTTCGCGATGGCTACACCTTC. Translating it yields CASSLRGGPGFRDGYTF.

This clonotype has more than one count but fewer than ten. The chain combines TRBV6-2 or TRBV6-3 with TRBJ1-1; no clear D. Trimming removed 4 bases from V and 6 bases from J, with 12 bases in between. The length of the CDR3 is 13 residues. CDR1 is MNHEY, CDR2 SVGEGT, per germline. CDR3 sequence (DNA): TGTGCCAGCAGTTTCACGGGGTGGGCTGAAGCTTTCTTT. It is translated as CASSFTGWAEAFF.